The clone carrying this TCR beta chain was seen just once. This specimen comes from a study of blood T cell repertoires in COVID-19. TCRdb's copy holds only in-frame clones and misses some; the assay was immunoSEQ multiplex PCR. This table has 77,000 or so clones, 70% to 90% appearing once. V dropped 4 bases and J dropped 4; count of bases not matched to a gene: 5. CDR3 length: 14 residues. Germline V gives CDR1 MDHEN, CDR2 SYDVKM. The specimen sequenced was peripheral blood. This clonotype was sampled from a man between 45 and 60 years old with active COVID-19. The rearrangement joins TRBV28 to TRBJ2-7; 9 nucleotides align to TRBD1. For the CDR3, the DNA is TGTGCCAGCAGTTCGGACAGGGGAGTTTACGAGCAGTACTTC. It specifies CASSSDRGVYEQYF.